This T cell receptor beta chain was identified in a study of T cells and Merkel cell carcinoma outcomes (dated by TCRdb to the early 2020s). A note on the overall study: The tumor T-cell repertoire, together with T-cell density, was examined as a predictor of clinical outcome in patients with Merkel cell carcinoma.

Here V drops 5 bases and J drops 3 bases, and the junction holds 5 bases not matched to any gene. Looking up the germline V gene yields CDR1 ENHRY and CDR2 SYGVKD. The CDR3 contains 15 residues, cysteine and phenylalanine counted. Just the 45-base CDR3 DNA is kept, in frame starting at base 1. The samples were taken from patients with Merkel cell carcinoma. To note about this clone: What this receptor recognizes is not known. No much larger clone exists at a distance of one base, and base qualities are not known.

Libraries were made using the immunoSEQ multiplex PCR assay. What TCRdb holds here is the immuneACCESS table cut down to in-frame rearrangements. Part of the clones is not present; checked against another copy, under half of the missing clones reflect an unresolved V gene, and the others are unexplained. The sample table contains about 330 clones; only one count was recorded for 90% to 95% of them. 7.7% of the sample belongs to the ten largest clones. Points the paper makes about the study in general: Clinical outcomes in Merkel cell carcinoma patients were reported to be predicted by T-cell repertoire features combined with T-cell density.

The source is a human donor with Merkel cell carcinoma. This receptor chain uses TRBV10-3 and TRBJ2-3; 10 junctional bases match TRBD2. Sequences were obtained from tumor tissue from Merkel cell carcinoma. The CDR3 protein is CAISSSGSLTDTQYF. The DNA sequence follows: TGTGCCATCAGTTCTAGCGGGAGTTTGACAGATACGCAGTATTTT.